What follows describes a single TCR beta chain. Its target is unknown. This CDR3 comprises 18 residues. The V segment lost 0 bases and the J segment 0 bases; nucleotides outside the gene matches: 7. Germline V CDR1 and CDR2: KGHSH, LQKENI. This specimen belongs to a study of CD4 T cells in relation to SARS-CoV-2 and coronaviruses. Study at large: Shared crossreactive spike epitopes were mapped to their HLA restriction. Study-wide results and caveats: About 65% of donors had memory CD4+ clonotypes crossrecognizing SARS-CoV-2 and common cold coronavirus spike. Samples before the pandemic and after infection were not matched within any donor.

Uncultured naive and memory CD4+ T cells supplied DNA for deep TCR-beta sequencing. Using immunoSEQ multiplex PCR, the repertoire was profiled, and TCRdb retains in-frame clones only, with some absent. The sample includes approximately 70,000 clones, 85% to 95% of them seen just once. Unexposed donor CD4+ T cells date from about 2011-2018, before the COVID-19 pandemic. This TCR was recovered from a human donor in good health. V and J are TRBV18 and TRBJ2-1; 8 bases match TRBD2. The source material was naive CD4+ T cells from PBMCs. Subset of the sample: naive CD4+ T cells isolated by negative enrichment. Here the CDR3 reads CASSPPVLSGSSYNEQFF. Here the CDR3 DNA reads TGTGCCAGCTCACCACCGGTTTTAAGCGGGAGCTCCTACAATGAGCAGTTCTTC.